These 26 T cell receptor beta chains came from one sample sequenced in a study of OX40 agonist ivuxolimab in advanced cancers. Assay used: immunoSEQ multiplex PCR; TCRdb lists only in-frame clones, some missing. The data contain 40,000 to 45,000 clones, about 85% of them singletons. Source: CD4+ or CD8+ T cells sorted from blood, taken in a trial of the OX40 agonist ivuxolimab. The receptor source for this set is an adult with an advanced solid tumor such as melanoma, head and neck, liver or kidney cancer.

The V and J genes are TRBV18 and TRBJ2-3; 9 positions agree with TRBD1. Germline assignment: CDR1 KGHSH and CDR2 LQKENI. CDR3 size: 16 residues. V lost 3 bases and J lost 5; bases outside the gene matches: 9. The CDR3 sequence: CASSPAPTGGRDTQYF. The CDR3 DNA follows: TGTGCCAGCTCACCTGCGCCGACAGGGGGTAGAGATACGCAGTATTTT.

The J gene is TRBJ2-3, the V gene TRBV19; tentatively, D is TRBD2 (5 bases). The length of the CDR3 is 15 residues. V was clipped by 7 bases and J by 0 bases, with 14 bases between them. Germline CDR1 LNHDA, CDR2 SQIVND (reference sequence). The CDR3 loop is CASKSLAASTDTQYF. As DNA, the CDR3 is TGTGCCAGTAAGTCCCTAGCAGCAAGCACAGATACGCAGTATTTT.

The rearrangement uses TRBV29-1 and TRBJ2-5; TRBD2 matches at 12 bases. The J call may be incorrect, as the DNA end agrees better with TRBJ2-7. The CDR3 is 14 residues long. Germline V gene sequence: CDR1 SQVTM, CDR2 ANQGSEA. This CDR3 reads CSVVGTSGRYEQYF. CDR3 DNA sequence: TGCAGCGTTGTGGGGACTAGCGGGCGCTACGAGCAGTACTTC.

This clone showed up just a few times. The chain combines TRBV30 with TRBJ1-2; no firm D call. V was cut by 5 bases and J by 3 bases, with 10 bases left in between. This CDR3 spans 12 amino acids. The germline V gene has CDR1 GTSNPN and CDR2 SVGIG (reference sequence). The DNA for the CDR3 is TGTGCCTGGGCCCCAGGCGACTATGGCTACACCTTC. Protein sequence: CAWAPGDYGYTF.

The chain uses TRBV2 and TRBJ2-4, with D perhaps matching TRBD1 or TRBD2 (5 bases each). Deletions cut 3 bases from V and 7 bases from J, with 16 bases between. Germline CDR1 is SNHLY and CDR2 is FYNNEI. The CDR3 is 15 residues long. CDR3 region: CASSDRAPEGNIQYF. The CDR3 DNA reads as TGTGCCAGCAGTGACCGGGCCCCCGAGGGGAACATTCAGTACTTC.

This sequence joins TRBV27 and TRBJ1-1, with D unclear. CDR1 is MNHEY and CDR2 is SMNVEV in the germline V gene (reference sequence). This CDR3 is built from 14 residues. Deletions cut 7 bases from V and 4 bases from J, with 16 bases between. CDR3: CASILSGRSTEAFF. CDR3 in DNA: TGTGCCAGCATCCTGTCCGGCAGGAGCACTGAAGCTTTCTTT.

In DNA form, the CDR3 reads TGTGCCAGCAGCTGGGGGGTTGAAGCTTTCTTT. As protein: CASSWGVEAFF. The chain recombines TRBV11-2 with TRBJ1-1; the D gene is possibly TRBD1 (5 bases). Germline V lookup: CDR1 SGHAT, CDR2 FQNNGV. V was pared by 4 bases and J by 7 bases, with 7 bases between. The CDR3 consists of 11 residues.

This clone was observed a single time. V and J are TRBV5-1 and TRBJ2-7; D is unresolved. The CDR3 consists of 18 residues. Germline lookup yields CDR1 SGHRS and CDR2 YFSETQ. V dropped 4 bases and J dropped 0 bases, with 23 bases sitting between them. Here the CDR3 reads CASSLRAALVTTSYEQYF. Written as DNA, the CDR3 is TGCGCCAGCAGCCTCCGTGCGGCCTTGGTGACGACCTCCTACGAGCAGTACTTC.

The V call is TRBV15, the J call TRBJ2-7; 10 bases match TRBD1. V trimming: 3 bases; J trimming: 3 bases; junction bases outside the gene matches: 2. Germline assignment: CDR1 LNHNV and CDR2 YYDKDF (reference sequence). This CDR3 has 14 residues. CDR3: CATSRDRGSYEQYF. The CDR3 DNA follows: TGTGCCACCAGCAGGGACAGGGGGAGCTACGAGCAGTACTTC.

In its sample, this clone was seen a few times. The V gene is TRBV19, the J gene TRBJ1-5; maybe TRBD1 (6 bases). From germline, CDR1 is LNHDA and CDR2 SQIVND (reference sequence). V was clipped by 8 bases and J by 7 bases, with 18 bases between them. The CDR3 runs to 14 residues. The CDR3 DNA is TGTGCCAGTGACTCGGCGGGGGGGGCCCAGCCCCAGCATTTT. Translated, it gives CASDSAGGAQPQHF. The full variable domain, completed using reference TRBV19 and TRBJ1-5, is DGGITQSPKYLFRKEGQNVTLSCEQNLNHDAMYWYRQDPGQGLRLIYYSQIVNDFQKGDIAEGYSVSREKKESFPLTVTSAQKNPTAFYLCASDSAGGAQPQHFGDGTRLSIL.

V usage is TRBV7-9 and J usage is TRBJ2-5; the D gene is possibly TRBD1 (6 bases). Trimming took off 6 bases at V and 5 bases at J, with 19 bases between the two ends. The CDR3 consists of 15 residues. In germline, CDR1 is SEHNR, CDR2 FQNEAQ (reference sequence). CDR3 loop: CASSLRGGTWETQYF. In DNA, the CDR3 is TGTGCCAGCAGTCTCCGAGGGGGTACGTGGGAGACCCAGTACTTC. The full variable domain, rest sourced from reference TRBV7-9 and TRBJ2-5, is DTGVSQNPRHKITKRGQNVTFRCDPISEHNRLYWYRQTLGQGPEFLTYFQNEAQLEKSRLLSDRFSAERPKGSFSTLEIQRTEQGDSAMYLCASSLRGGTWETQYFGPGTRLLVL.

J is TRBJ2-1 and V is TRBV2; TRBD2 is a possible D gene (6 bases). This CDR3 is built from 14 residues. Germline CDR1 is SNHLY and CDR2 is FYNNEI. V shed 3 bases and J shed 4 bases, with 10 bases lying between them. The DNA for the CDR3 is TGTGCCAGCAGTGAGGCTAGCGCTTACAATGAGCAGTTCTTC. It codes for CASSEASAYNEQFF. The variable domain in full, completed from reference TRBV2 and TRBJ2-1, reads EPEVTQTPSHQVTQMGQEVILRCVPISNHLYFYWYRQILGQKVEFLVSFYNNEISEKSEIFDDQFSVERPDGSNFTLKIRSTKLEDSAMYFCASSEASAYNEQFFGPGTRLTVL.

This chain joins TRBV11-2 and TRBJ2-3, with unresolved D. Germline CDR1 reads SGHAT; CDR2 reads FQNNGV. The V end was cut by 1 base, the J end by 1 base, with 6 bases between. CDR3 length: 14 amino acids. The CDR3 reads CASSLGFGTDTQYF. The CDR3 nucleotides are TGTGCCAGCAGCTTAGGTTTCGGCACAGATACGCAGTATTTT.

V is TRBV6-5 and J is TRBJ1-1; 8 bases align to TRBD1. With 4 bases clipped from V and 6 bases from J, the junction kept 7 bases outside the gene matches. Per the germline V gene, CDR1 is MNHEY and CDR2 is SVGAGI. This CDR3 is built from 14 residues. The CDR3 here is CASSLPGGTAEAFF. The CDR3 region has the DNA TGTGCCAGCAGTTTACCAGGGGGCACGGCTGAAGCTTTCTTT.

J is TRBJ2-1 and V is TRBV7-9, with D tentatively TRBD1 or TRBD2 (6 bases each). The germline V and J ends were trimmed by 4 bases and 14 bases, with 18 bases remaining between them. This CDR3 comprises 13 residues. The germline gives CDR1 SEHNR, CDR2 FQNEAQ (reference sequence). The CDR3: CASSSHWGAAEFF. CDR3 DNA: TGTGCCAGCAGCTCACACTGGGGGGCCGCAGAGTTCTTC.

The chain uses TRBV2 and TRBJ2-7, with TRBD2 as a possible D gene (5 bases). Trimming stripped 7 bases from V and 0 bases from J, with 13 bases between. Germline values: CDR1 SNHLY, CDR2 FYNNEI. The CDR3 runs to 14 residues. CDR3 loop: CASNIALSSYEQYF. The CDR3 nucleotides are TGTGCCAGCAATATAGCGTTGAGCTCCTACGAGCAGTACTTC. The complete variable domain, with remaining parts taken from reference TRBV2 and TRBJ2-7, reads EPEVTQTPSHQVTQMGQEVILRCVPISNHLYFYWYRQILGQKVEFLVSFYNNEISEKSEIFDDQFSVERPDGSNFTLKIRSTKLEDSAMYFCASNIALSSYEQYFGPGTRLTVT.

The rearrangement links TRBV25-1 to TRBJ1-5; 7 nucleotides align to TRBD1. Losses at the gene ends were 10 bases for V and 5 bases for J; bases not matched to a gene: 8. The germline V gene encodes CDR1 MGHDK and CDR2 SYGVNS. The CDR3 runs to 13 residues. This CDR3 reads CATSDRYDQPQHF. The CDR3 DNA reads TGTGCCACCTCGGACAGGTACGATCAGCCCCAGCATTTT.

The J gene is TRBJ1-3, the V gene TRBV5-1; TRBD1 aligns across 8 bases. Trimming at V came to 4 bases and at J to 4 bases, leaving 7 bases not matched to a gene. Germline CDR1 reads SGHRS; CDR2 reads YFSETQ. The CDR3 is made up of 15 amino acids. The CDR3 reads CASSTDRGAGNTIYF. The CDR3 bases are TGCGCCAGCAGCACCGACAGGGGAGCCGGAAACACCATATATTTT.

The rearrangement links TRBV18 to TRBJ1-4; D gene unclear. Trimming pared 5 bases from V and 5 bases from J, leaving 12 bases between. Germline V gene sequence: CDR1 KGHSH, CDR2 LQKENI. The CDR3 sequence is 14 residues long. CDR3 loop: CASSRARGNEKLFF. The CDR3 DNA reads TGTGCCAGCTCAAGGGCCCGAGGGAATGAAAAACTGTTTTTT.

This clone showed up just a few times. This chain connects TRBV10-3 to TRBJ1-6; D possibly corresponds to TRBD1 (6 bases). Looked up from germline, CDR1 is ENHRY and CDR2 is SYGVKD. The CDR3 has 14 residues. The V end lost 3 bases, the J end lost 5 bases, and 8 bases lay between the germline ends. CDR3 nucleotide sequence: TGTGCCATCAGTGACAGGGGAGATAATTCACCCCTCCACTTT. Translating gives CAISDRGDNSPLHF.

This clone was observed a single time. V is TRBV9 and J is TRBJ1-1; TRBD1 is a possible D gene (5 bases). The CDR3 consists of 15 residues. The V and J ends lost 3 bases and 1 base respectively, with 13 bases between them. CDR1 is SGDLS and CDR2 is YYNGEE in the germline V gene. The CDR3 DNA is TGTGCCAGCAGCGCCCCCGGGACTGGGAACACTGAAGCTTTCTTT. As protein: CASSAPGTGNTEAFF.

This rearrangement joins TRBV27 to TRBJ2-7; D not certain. This CDR3 is 14 amino acids long. V lost 1 base and J 1 base, leaving 8 bases between the germline ends. Per germline, CDR1 MNHEY and CDR2 SMNVEV (reference sequence). CDR3 residues: CASSLFFGSYEQYF. CDR3 nucleotides: TGTGCCAGCAGTTTATTTTTCGGGTCCTACGAGCAGTACTTC.

The gene calls are TRBV7-2 and TRBJ2-5; a weak D match, TRBD1 (6 bases). Trimming shortened V by 1 base and J by 11 bases, and 14 bases separated the two germline ends. CDR3 length: 13 residues. In germline, CDR1 is SGHTA, CDR2 FQGNSA. The CDR3 bases are TGTGCCAGCAGCTTAGGGATACAGGGCCAACAGTACTTC. This encodes CASSLGIQGQQYF.

The rearrangement links TRBV14 to TRBJ2-5; D may match TRBD1 or TRBD2 (5 bases each). Germline assignment: CDR1 SGHDN and CDR2 FVKESK. This CDR3 comprises 15 residues. V lost 4 bases to trimming and J lost 4 bases, with 16 bases between them. CDR3 loop: CASSRGTRAGETQYF. The CDR3 nucleotides are TGTGCCAGCAGCCGAGGGACCCGAGCAGGAGAGACCCAGTACTTC.

This clone was observed once. This sequence joins TRBV13 and TRBJ2-1; TRBD2 aligns across 10 bases. V lost 3 bases and J lost 6; bases outside the gene matches: 8. The germline CDR1 and CDR2 sequences are PRHDT and FYEKMQ (reference sequence). There are 16 residues in the CDR3. The CDR3 loop reads CASSFMSGRDVNEQFF. The CDR3 nucleotides are TGTGCCAGCAGCTTCATGAGCGGGAGGGACGTCAATGAGCAGTTCTTC.

The chain combines TRBV2 with TRBJ2-1; 9 nucleotides line up with TRBD2. The CDR3 covers 15 residues. The V segment lost 2 bases and the J segment 5 bases; nucleotides outside the gene matches: 4. From germline, CDR1 is SNHLY and CDR2 FYNNEI. CDR3 protein: CASSETPSGDNEQFF. The CDR3 coding sequence is TGTGCCAGCAGTGAAACCCCTAGCGGGGACAATGAGCAGTTCTTC. The complete variable domain, with remaining parts taken from reference TRBV2 and TRBJ2-1, reads EPEVTQTPSHQVTQMGQEVILRCVPISNHLYFYWYRQILGQKVEFLVSFYNNEISEKSEIFDDQFSVERPDGSNFTLKIRSTKLEDSAMYFCASSETPSGDNEQFFGPGTRLTVL.